These 25 T cell receptor beta chains were sequenced from one sample in a study of T cell responses to AZD1222 COVID-19 vaccine. Generated by immunoSEQ multiplex PCR, the TCRdb table keeps only in-frame clones and is missing some. The repertoire holds 150,000 to 200,000 clones, approximately 90% seen once, with less than 2% in the top ten. The sample consisted of peripheral blood, taken 28 days after the second AZD1222 dose. These receptors were taken from an adult who received the AZD1222 COVID-19 vaccine.

The rearrangement uses TRBV27 and TRBJ2-1, with a weak D call TRBD1 (6 bases). In germline, CDR1 is MNHEY, CDR2 SMNVEV (reference sequence). With 5 bases removed from V and 4 bases from J, the gap between germline ends came to 18 bases. The CDR3 is made up of 16 amino acids. The CDR3 DNA is TGTGCCAGCAGTCAGAGGACAGCTCGCCTATACAATGAGCAGTTCTTC. Translated, it gives CASSQRTARLYNEQFF.

The rearrangement uses TRBV4-1 and TRBJ1-1; D ambiguous. The CDR3 spans 16 residues. Germline CDR1 MGHRA, CDR2 YSYEKL. V was shortened by 4 bases and J by 0 bases, with 15 bases between the two germline ends. CDR3 bases: TGCGCCAGCAGCCCCTCATGGCGACAAATGAACACTGAAGCTTTCTTT. Encoded protein: CASSPSWRQMNTEAFF.

The chain links TRBV5-1 to TRBJ2-2, with D hard to call. Germline V CDR1 and CDR2: SGHRS, YFSETQ. CDR3 length: 13 residues. Deletions cut 0 bases from V and 6 bases from J, with 6 bases between. CDR3: CASSLVVAGELFF. CDR3 DNA: TGCGCCAGCAGCTTGGTAGTGGCCGGGGAGCTGTTTTTT.

The chain has TRBV7-9 and TRBJ2-2; 10 bases agree with TRBD1. V was pared by 6 bases and J by 5 bases, with 6 bases of the junction left unmatched. The germline CDR1 and CDR2 sequences are SEHNR and FQNEAQ (reference sequence). The CDR3 runs to 15 residues. This CDR3 is CASSEGTGVTGELFF. The CDR3 nucleotides are TGTGCCAGCAGTGAAGGGACAGGGGTAACCGGGGAGCTGTTTTTT.

This clone is a singleton in its sample. The CDR3 loop is CASSIDLRSGTEAFF. The CDR3 coding sequence is TGTGCCAGTAGTATAGATCTAAGGTCCGGCACTGAAGCTTTCTTT. The rearrangement links TRBV19 to TRBJ1-1; D remains ambiguous. V was cut by 0 bases and J by 4 bases, with 12 bases left in between. This CDR3 comprises 15 residues. The germline V gene has CDR1 LNHDA and CDR2 SQIVND (reference sequence).

The rearrangement uses TRBV19 and TRBJ1-5; 7 bases map to TRBD1. Trimming removed 5 bases from V and 0 bases from J; junction bases left unmatched: 4. Looked up from germline, CDR1 is LNHDA and CDR2 is SQIVND (reference sequence). The CDR3 extends over 15 amino acids. The DNA for the CDR3 is TGTGCCAGTAGTCTAGGGGGCGGTAGCAATCAGCCCCAGCATTTT. This translates into CASSLGGGSNQPQHF.

The V and J genes are TRBV7-3 and TRBJ1-1, with D unresolved. Germline assignment: CDR1 SGHTA and CDR2 FQGTGA. V shed 5 bases and J shed 6 bases, with 13 bases lying between them. The CDR3 is 13 amino acids. This CDR3 reads CASSQWEGSEAFF. The CDR3 region has the DNA TGTGCCAGCAGCCAATGGGAAGGGTCTGAAGCTTTCTTT.

The DNA for the CDR3 is TGTGCCACCGGGACTTCCTCCTACAATGAGCAGTTCTTC. The encoded protein is CATGTSSYNEQFF. This chain links TRBV10-3 with TRBJ2-1; D possibly corresponds to TRBD2 (6 bases). Germline V gene sequence: CDR1 ENHRY, CDR2 SYGVKD. The V end was cut by 10 bases, the J end by 0 bases, with 10 bases between. The CDR3 runs to 13 residues.

This clone has a single count. The genes are TRBV30 and TRBJ1-1, with D hard to call. This CDR3 has 12 residues. The ends were cut back, 0 bases at V and 4 bases at J, with 6 bases in the middle. Germline-derived CDR1 and CDR2 are GTSNPN and SVGIG (reference sequence). CDR3 amino acids: CAWSVRGTEAFF. DNA for the CDR3: TGTGCCTGGAGTGTACGGGGCACTGAAGCTTTCTTT.

This clone was detected only once. The rearrangement links TRBV5-1 to TRBJ2-3; no definite D call. Per germline, CDR1 SGHRS and CDR2 YFSETQ. Trimming removed 4 bases from V and 0 bases from J, with 6 bases in between. The CDR3 is made up of 13 amino acids. CDR3 residues: CASSPLSTDTQYF. The CDR3 coding sequence is TGCGCCAGCAGCCCCCTTAGCACAGATACGCAGTATTTT.

This chain joins TRBV11-2 and TRBJ1-2; possibly TRBD1 for D (6 bases). CDR3 length: 15 residues. In germline, CDR1 is SGHAT, CDR2 FQNNGV. V was shortened by 4 bases and J by 4 bases, with 16 bases between the two germline ends. DNA of the CDR3: TGTGCCAGCAGCTCCACCTACAGGGCCCTCTATGGCTACACCTTC. Amino acids: CASSSTYRALYGYTF.

The chain employs TRBV7-2 and TRBJ1-5; the D gene is possibly TRBD1 (5 bases). Germline CDR1 reads SGHTA; CDR2 reads FQGNSA. The CDR3 contains 13 residues. V was trimmed by 1 base and J by 9 bases, leaving 10 bases between them. The CDR3 nucleotides are TGTGCCAGCAGCTTAGACGGGGCGGGGCCCCAGCATTTT. It codes for CASSLDGAGPQHF.

The chain recombines TRBV5-1 with TRBJ2-7; 9 positions agree with TRBD1. The CDR3 has 15 residues. The V and J ends lost 4 bases and 2 bases, in that order; junction bases with no gene match: 7. The germline V gene has CDR1 SGHRS and CDR2 YFSETQ. The CDR3 loop is CASSPGTGLTYEQYF. The CDR3 DNA follows: TGCGCCAGCAGCCCGGGGACAGGGTTGACCTACGAGCAGTACTTC.

The V call is TRBV5-1, the J call TRBJ2-2; D call uncertain. This CDR3 has 15 amino acids. Germline V gene sequence: CDR1 SGHRS, CDR2 YFSETQ. With 0 bases removed from V and 4 bases from J, the gap between germline ends came to 10 bases. The CDR3 coding sequence is TGCGCCAGCAGCTTGGGGTCGGGTACCACCGGGGAGCTGTTTTTT. It is translated as CASSLGSGTTGELFF.

The CDR3 nucleotides read TGTGCCAGCAGGATCCGGGAGGGGGCAGGGTCACCCCTCCACTTT. Protein: CASRIREGAGSPLHF. This chain uses TRBV6-5 with TRBJ1-6, with 7 bases lining up with TRBD1. The J segment lost 10 bases and the V segment lost 6 bases, leaving 12 bases of the junction unmatched. From germline, CDR1 is MNHEY and CDR2 SVGAGI. The length of the CDR3 is 15 residues.

The V call is TRBV7-9, the J call TRBJ1-1; a possible D gene is TRBD1 (5 bases). Germline CDR1 and CDR2: SEHNR and FQNEAQ (reference sequence). V shed 5 bases and J shed 4 bases, with 14 bases lying between them. This CDR3 has 14 amino acids. The CDR3 is CASSPDTVSTEAFF. Here the CDR3 DNA reads TGTGCCAGCAGCCCGGACACTGTGAGCACTGAAGCTTTCTTT.

The chain uses TRBV5-5 and TRBJ1-2; D unclear. CDR3 length equals 14 residues. Trimming left V 1 base short and J 0 bases short, with 7 bases between. The germline V gene encodes CDR1 SGHKS and CDR2 YYEKEE (reference sequence). CDR3 protein: CASSLLPANYGYTF. CDR3 DNA: TGTGCCAGCAGCTTGCTCCCTGCTAACTATGGCTACACCTTC.

The CDR3 sequence: CASSYNLGEQFF. The CDR3 nucleotides read TGTGCCAGCAGCTACAACTTGGGTGAGCAGTTCTTC. This chain uses TRBV5-4 with TRBJ2-1; D remains ambiguous. CDR3 length: 12 residues. Looked up from germline, CDR1 is SGHNT and CDR2 is YYREEE (reference sequence). Trimming removed 3 bases from V and 9 bases from J, with 10 bases in between.

The chain uses TRBV7-3 and TRBJ2-2; the match to TRBD1 covers 11 bases. This CDR3 is 15 amino acids long. The V and J ends lost 4 bases and 4 bases, in that order; junction bases with no gene match: 2. Germline V lookup: CDR1 SGHTA, CDR2 FQGTGA. The CDR3 loop is CASSWGTGGTGELFF. The DNA of the CDR3 is TGTGCCAGCAGCTGGGGGACAGGGGGCACCGGGGAGCTGTTTTTT.

The V call is TRBV25-1, the J call TRBJ2-3, with no clear D. Between the trimmed V and J ends, which lost 8 bases and 3 bases, there was a span of 12 bases. Per germline, CDR1 MGHDK and CDR2 SYGVNS. This CDR3 contains 13 residues. The CDR3: CASCGFLTDTQYF. CDR3 DNA sequence: TGTGCCAGCTGTGGGTTCCTAACAGATACGCAGTATTTT.

The chain couples TRBV5-1 to TRBJ1-1; D is unresolved. Trimming pared 6 bases from V and 0 bases from J, leaving 12 bases between. Germline V CDR1 and CDR2: SGHRS, YFSETQ. CDR3 size: 14 residues. The CDR3 DNA follows: TGCGCCAGCACGATCTCCGCCATGAACACTGAAGCTTTCTTT. It specifies CASTISAMNTEAFF.

The chain is built from TRBV5-1 and TRBJ1-2; 11 bases fit TRBD1. In germline, CDR1 is SGHRS, CDR2 YFSETQ. This CDR3 is 15 amino acids long. Losses at the gene ends were 0 bases for V and 4 bases for J; bases not matched to a gene: 2. As DNA, the CDR3 is TGCGCCAGCAGCTTGGATGGACAGGGGGCCTATGGCTACACCTTC. This translates into CASSLDGQGAYGYTF.

V and J are TRBV9 and TRBJ2-2; 8 nucleotides match TRBD1. J lost 5 bases, V lost 4 bases, and 7 bases had no gene match. Germline values: CDR1 SGDLS, CDR2 YYNGEE. The CDR3 totals 15 residues. The CDR3 nucleotides read TGTGCCAGCAGCCCCAGCAGGGGGCGAACCGGGGAGCTGTTTTTT. Translated: CASSPSRGRTGELFF.

The V and J genes are TRBV7-9 and TRBJ1-1, with a possible D match to TRBD1 (5 bases). The germline gives CDR1 SEHNR, CDR2 FQNEAQ (reference sequence). V lost 1 base and J lost 6, with 18 bases in between. The CDR3 length is 16 residues. The DNA of the CDR3 is TGTGCCAGCAGCTTAGGCGGGGGATGGGGTAACGCTGAAGCTTTCTTT. It translates to CASSLGGGWGNAEAFF.

This clone is a singleton in its sample. This chain links TRBV4-1 with TRBJ2-3; D is perhaps TRBD2 (6 bases). V lost 4 bases and J 6 bases, leaving 11 bases between the germline ends. The CDR3 spans 13 residues. Germline loops: CDR1 MGHRA, CDR2 YSYEKL. As DNA, the CDR3 is TGCGCCAGCAGCCTAGCGGAGGTGGATACGCAGTATTTT. Amino acids: CASSLAEVDTQYF.